These T cell receptor beta chains were read from a single sample in a study of blood T cell repertoires in COVID-19. Sequencing was performed with immunoSEQ multiplex PCR; in TCRdb, only in-frame clones are kept and a portion is missing. The sample contains under 110,000 clones, approximately 81% of which appear only once. Sequencing used peripheral blood. All receptors come from a woman aged 70-85 years with active or convalescent COVID-19. CDR3s leave out the opening cysteine and the closing phenylalanine or tryptophan.

TRBV28	12	ASRETGVSYEQY
TRBV18	12	ASSPPGGGYGYT
TRBV5-1	13	ASSLGGDSFHEQY
TRBV7-2	11	ASSLWSGTEAF
TRBV6-5	12	ASTSLETGYGYT
TRBV27	12	ASRPSGSSYEQY
TRBV30	12	AWSPVRGHEKLF
TRBV5-1	13	ASSPRQGANEKLF
TRBV2	11	ASRWGLNEKLF
TRBV7-2	15	ASSLSGGPPSYNEQF
TRBV27	13	ASSLSPGVGNTIY
TRBV6-5	12	ASTVTRGVGEQY
TRBV9	13	ASSVSGLNTGELF
TRBV18	13	ASSPETSSTDTQY
TRBV7-2	14	ASSLRLAGPTDTQY
TRBV7-2	12	ASSLAPSNQPQH
TRBV24-1	16	ATEPGQGRGYGNQPQH
TRBV2	11	ASSADTQETQY
TRBV20-1	10	SASTDSYGYT
TRBV6-5	11	ASTLDSTDTQY